Below are 30 T cell receptor beta chains sequenced from a single sample in a study of T cell clusters in autoimmune cytopenias. Each sample's input was about 250 ng genomic DNA, about 38,000 genome equivalents. Multiplex touch-down PCR amplified TRB using TRB-A and TRB-B pools in one tube. With the multiplex PCR reads reprocessed, TCRdb shows one record per CDR3 protein and no DNA. The listing contains 5,000 to 6,500 distinct CDR3 sequences. A further study also used this sample, focusing on T cell repertoires in aging, cancer and after chemotherapy.

Sequencing input: peripheral blood. Receptors originate from a human donor in good health.

This clonotype is medium-sized by frequency. The CDR3 loop reads CASRRAGLTDTQYF. This sequence joins TRBV6-5 and TRBJ2-3; the D call of TRBD2 rests on TCRdb alone, since no DNA is present to check it. Germline CDR1 and CDR2: MNHEY and SVGAGI. The CDR3 length is 14 residues.

This clonotype is identified as medium-sized from frequency. This chain uses TRBV19 with TRBJ2-3; with no DNA, the TCRdb D assignment of TRBD1 cannot be verified. The CDR3 runs 16 residues. From germline, CDR1 is LNHDA and CDR2 SQIVND (reference sequence). CDR3 loop: CASSIKGGYSTDTQYF.

This chain connects TRBV5-6 to TRBJ2-7; TCRdb lists TRBD1, though no DNA is available to test this call. The germline V gene encodes CDR1 SGHDT and CDR2 YYEEEE. This CDR3 has 13 amino acids. The CDR3 here is CASSLTQGGEQYF.

This sequence joins TRBV15 and TRBJ2-3. This CDR3 is 13 amino acids long. The V gene's germline CDR1 is LNHNV and CDR2 YYDKDF (reference sequence). This chain's CDR3 is CATSRDLTDTQYF.

The V and J genes are TRBV4-2 and TRBJ2-5; TCRdb outputs TRBD2, but without DNA this stays unchecked. The germline V gene has CDR1 LGHNA and CDR2 YNFKEQ. The CDR3 extends over 16 amino acids. CDR3 residues: CASSQGGAGAGETQYF.

This chain's CDR3 is CASSPRDGTYEQYF. The rearrangement uses TRBV18 and TRBJ2-7. The CDR3 runs 14 residues. Germline V gives CDR1 KGHSH, CDR2 LQKENI. Combining the CDR3 with reference TRBV18 and TRBJ2-7 gives the whole variable domain NAGVMQNPRHLVRRRGQEARLRCSPMKGHSHVYWYRQLPEEGLKFMVYLQKENIIDESGMPKERFSAEFPKEGPSILRIQQVVRGDSAAYFCASSPRDGTYEQYFGPGTRLTVT.

This sequence joins TRBV29-1 and TRBJ2-2; absent DNA, TCRdb's TRBD2 call cannot be checked. The CDR3 has 14 residues. Germline CDR1 reads SQVTM; CDR2 reads ANQGSEA. The CDR3 sequence: CSVELGVSTGELFF.

The chain recombines TRBV12-3 or TRBV12-4 with TRBJ1-1; the D call from TCRdb, TRBD1, cannot be confirmed without DNA. CDR3 length: 13 residues. The CDR3 loop is CASSWAGDTEAFF.

V is TRBV5-6 and J is TRBJ2-2; TCRdb designates TRBD2, a call that cannot be tested without DNA. Germline CDR1 SGHDT, CDR2 YYEEEE. The CDR3 spans 16 residues. The CDR3 region is CASSFGTSGYTGELFF.

The chain recombines TRBV19 with TRBJ2-2; TCRdb names TRBD2, which stays unverified in the absence of DNA. The CDR3 sequence is 16 residues long. The germline V gene has CDR1 LNHDA and CDR2 SQIVND (reference sequence). Here the CDR3 reads CASGRALETNTGELFF. Based on the CDR3 plus reference TRBV19 and TRBJ2-2, the full variable domain is DGGITQSPKYLFRKEGQNVTLSCEQNLNHDAMYWYRQDPGQGLRLIYYSQIVNDFQKGDIAEGYSVSREKKESFPLTVTSAQKNPTAFYLCASGRALETNTGELFFGEGSRLTVL.

The V call is TRBV29-1, the J call TRBJ2-2; TCRdb picks TRBD2, but there is no DNA to check that call. The CDR3 covers 14 residues. Germline assignment: CDR1 SQVTM and CDR2 ANQGSEA. CDR3 region: CSVRTAGNTGELFF.

The chain recombines TRBV18 with TRBJ1-6; as DNA is missing, the TRBD1 call by TCRdb cannot be tested. The CDR3 covers 17 residues. Germline CDR1 is KGHSH and CDR2 is LQKENI. CDR3 amino acids: CASSHGRRPYYNSPLHF.

This chain joins TRBV11-2 and TRBJ2-7; no DNA is available, so the TRBD1 call from TCRdb remains unchecked. The CDR3 loop spans 15 amino acids. Germline V lookup: CDR1 SGHAT, CDR2 FQNNGV. The CDR3 reads CASSSVGGLAHEQYF.

The chain joins TRBV6-2 or TRBV6-3 to TRBJ2-3; TCRdb's D call of TRBD2 is untestable without DNA. CDR1 and CDR2 (germline): MNHEY, SVGEGT. There are 17 residues in the CDR3. CDR3: CASSYSGTFIRTDTQYF.

V usage is TRBV19 and J usage is TRBJ2-2; the TRBD2 assignment by TCRdb is unverifiable without DNA. CDR3 length: 17 amino acids. Germline V CDR1 and CDR2: LNHDA, SQIVND (reference sequence). This CDR3 is CASTWTSGSGRSGELFF. Supplemented by reference TRBV19 and TRBJ2-2, the full variable domain reads DGGITQSPKYLFRKEGQNVTLSCEQNLNHDAMYWYRQDPGQGLRLIYYSQIVNDFQKGDIAEGYSVSREKKESFPLTVTSAQKNPTAFYLCASTWTSGSGRSGELFFGEGSRLTVL.

The chain recombines TRBV30 with TRBJ1-2; the TRBD1 assignment by TCRdb is unverifiable without DNA. CDR1 and CDR2 from the germline V gene are GTSNPN and SVGIG (reference sequence). The CDR3 length is 13 residues. CDR3 amino acids: CAWKGTDIYGYTF.

The rearrangement joins TRBV30 to TRBJ2-7; TCRdb outputs TRBD2, but without DNA this stays unchecked. The CDR3 contains 13 residues. Germline V gene data show CDR1 as GTSNPN and CDR2 as SVGIG (reference sequence). The CDR3 sequence: CAWRTGSLYEQYF.

This chain uses TRBV5-5 with TRBJ2-2; TCRdb's D gene call, TRBD1, goes unchecked for lack of DNA. Germline V gene sequence: CDR1 SGHKS, CDR2 YYEKEE (reference sequence). This CDR3 contains 16 residues. CDR3 amino acids: CASSLARGAGTGELFF.

The chain is built from TRBV6-1 and TRBJ2-1. The CDR3 contains 15 residues. From germline, CDR1 is MNHNS and CDR2 SASEGT. The CDR3 region is CASSTTGGAYNEQFF.

The chain's CDR3 is CSVEGAGIDEQFF. The chain recombines TRBV29-1 with TRBJ2-1; there is no DNA to check the TCRdb D call of TRBD1. Per the germline V gene, CDR1 is SQVTM and CDR2 is ANQGSEA. The CDR3 consists of 13 residues.

V usage is TRBV6-5 and J usage is TRBJ2-1; TCRdb gives TRBD1 as the D gene, but with no DNA this cannot be confirmed. The CDR3 is 13 residues long. Germline CDR1 reads MNHEY; CDR2 reads SVGAGI. The CDR3 protein is CASSYLGHNEQFF.

The J gene is TRBJ2-1, the V gene TRBV27; without DNA, the TCRdb call of TRBD2 cannot be checked. Per germline, CDR1 MNHEY and CDR2 SMNVEV (reference sequence). This CDR3 has 18 residues. The CDR3 reads CASSSGLAGGTLNNEQFF.

The J gene is TRBJ2-2, the V gene TRBV19. There are 15 residues in the CDR3. Germline V gene data show CDR1 as LNHDA and CDR2 as SQIVND (reference sequence). This CDR3 is CASSMEPFGAGELFF.

The gene calls are TRBV15 and TRBJ1-5; TCRdb picks TRBD1, but there is no DNA to check that call. Germline loops: CDR1 LNHNV, CDR2 YYDKDF (reference sequence). CDR3 length: 16 residues. CDR3 sequence: CATSRELTVGQQPQHF. Complete variable domain (other parts from reference TRBV15 and TRBJ1-5): DAMVIQNPRYQVTQFGKPVTLSCSQTLNHNVMYWYQQKSSQAPKLLFHYYDKDFNNEADTPDNFQSRRPNTSFCFLDIRSPGLGDTAMYLCATSRELTVGQQPQHFGDGTRLSIL.

Judged by frequency, this clonotype is medium-sized. This chain joins TRBV19 and TRBJ2-1; TCRdb's D call of TRBD1 is untestable without DNA. The CDR3 length is 14 residues. From germline, CDR1 is LNHDA and CDR2 SQIVND (reference sequence). CDR3 sequence reads: CASSIGQGRDEQFF.

This clonotype counts as medium-sized (0.01 to 0.1%) by frequency. The rearrangement links TRBV6-5 to TRBJ2-7. From germline, CDR1 is MNHEY and CDR2 SVGAGI. The CDR3 length is 13 residues. CDR3 sequence: CASSYNRNYEQYF.

This rearrangement joins TRBV6-2 or TRBV6-3 to TRBJ1-1; TCRdb outputs TRBD1, but without DNA this stays unchecked. The CDR3 has 15 residues. Looked up from germline, CDR1 is MNHEY and CDR2 is SVGEGT. CDR3: CASSRNNRVSTEAFF.

The chain couples TRBV7-2 to TRBJ2-4; no DNA is available, so the TRBD1 call from TCRdb remains unchecked. Germline V lookup: CDR1 SGHTA, CDR2 FQGNSA. The CDR3 is 16 amino acids. CDR3 loop: CASSLLFGDRGYGQYF.

The chain joins TRBV6-1 to TRBJ2-7. Germline V gene data show CDR1 as MNHNS and CDR2 as SASEGT. The CDR3 runs to 12 residues. CDR3 sequence: CASSGMAYKQYF.

The chain employs TRBV6-5 and TRBJ1-5. This CDR3 has 14 residues. The germline CDR1 and CDR2 sequences are MNHEY and SVGAGI. CDR3 region: CASSYSGENQPQHF.